This T cell receptor beta chain was profiled in a study of beta chain features in type 1 diabetes. The junction had 14 bases not matched to a gene; V was cut back by 1 base and J by 5 bases. Germline V gene lookup returns CDR1 SGHNT and CDR2 YYREEE (reference sequence). The CDR3 extends over 17 amino acids. Investigators reverse transcribed all isolated RNA, so they sequenced expressed TCRB transcripts. Using immunoSEQ multiplex PCR, the repertoire was profiled, and TCRdb retains in-frame clones only, with some absent. The sample holds 110,000 to 150,000 clones, 9% to 9.5% seen once. This clonotype originated in a man younger than 35 in good health. The chain uses TRBV5-4 and TRBJ2-7, with TRBD1 matching 8 bases. Sequenced: central memory CD4+ T cells from blood. This CDR3 is CASSLFLAQQTGDEQYF. The CDR3, as DNA: TGTGCCAGCAGCTTGTTCCTCGCACAACAGACAGGGGACGAGCAGTACTTC.